These T cell receptor beta chains were read from a single sample in a study of blood T cell repertoires in COVID-19. Produced via immunoSEQ multiplex PCR; TCRdb's table is partial and in-frame only. This sample has about 190,000 clones, with 75% to 90% found just once. The sample consisted of peripheral blood. The receptors come from a man aged 70-80 years with active or convalescent COVID-19. The CDR3 runs from the conserved cysteine through the conserved F or W. A D gene is named only where the DNA matches it firmly. Clone size appears in some rows only: once, few, many, or a class for an expanded clone.

d_gene,abundance,v_gene,j_gene,CDR3aa,CDR3nt
TRBD1,NA,TRBV5-6,TRBJ2-4,CASSLTGGAENIQYF,TGTGCCAGCAGCTTGACAGGGGGCGCAGAAAACATTCAGTACTTC
NA,NA,TRBV3-1/TRBV3-2,TRBJ2-7,CASSQAPATLYEQYF,TGTGCCAGCAGCCAAGCTCCGGCGACACTCTACGAGCAGTACTTC
TRBD1,NA,TRBV28,TRBJ1-5,CASSLVRGDQPQHF,TGTGCCAGCAGTTTAGTCAGGGGGGATCAGCCCCAGCATTTT
NA,NA,TRBV21-1,TRBJ1-2,CASSNGEGVVYGYTF,TGTGCCAGCAGCAATGGGGAAGGGGTGGTCTATGGCTACACCTTC
NA,NA,TRBV12-3/TRBV12-4,TRBJ1-2,CASSSPADGYTF,TGTGCCAGCAGTTCACCAGCGGATGGCTACACCTTC
TRBD1,NA,TRBV4-1,TRBJ1-6,CASSRTGPEGSPLHF,TGCGCCAGCAGCAGGACAGGCCCCGAGGGGTCACCCCTCCACTTT
TRBD2,NA,TRBV5-1,TRBJ2-5,CASSLAGAETQYF,TGCGCCAGCAGCTTAGCGGGAGCGGAGACCCAGTACTTC
NA,NA,TRBV4-2,TRBJ1-3,CASSQPSLNSGNTIYF,TGTGCCAGCAGCCAACCAAGCCTAAACTCTGGAAACACCATATATTTT
NA,NA,TRBV19,TRBJ2-6,CASSIVGRVATGANVLTF,TGTGCCAGTAGTATAGTGGGCAGGGTGGCTACTGGGGCCAACGTCCTGACTTTC
NA,NA,TRBV7-6,TRBJ1-4,CASSPGRGKLFF,TGTGCCAGCAGCCCAGGACGGGGAAAACTGTTTTTT
TRBD2,NA,TRBV7-2,TRBJ2-7,CASSPRLAGEVLSEQYF,TGTGCCAGCAGCCCCCGACTAGCGGGAGAGGTTTTGAGCGAGCAGTACTTC
TRBD2,NA,TRBV29-1,TRBJ2-7,CSVRPGLAYEQYF,TGCAGCGTAAGACCGGGACTAGCCTACGAGCAGTACTTC
TRBD2,NA,TRBV27,TRBJ2-1,CASSLWGLAGNEQFF,TGTGCCAGCAGTTTATGGGGACTAGCCGGCAATGAGCAGTTCTTC
TRBD2,NA,TRBV9,TRBJ2-1,CASSPGLAVRGNEQFF,TGTGCCAGCAGCCCCGGACTAGCGGTCCGAGGGAATGAGCAGTTCTTC
NA,NA,TRBV10-3,TRBJ1-1,CATRDELNTEAFF,TGTGCCACCAGAGACGAACTAAACACTGAAGCTTTCTTT
NA,NA,TRBV6-6,TRBJ1-2,CASSFLEGLRVGYTF,TGTGCCAGCAGTTTCCTTGAGGGACTGAGGGTTGGCTACACCTTC
NA,NA,TRBV10-2,TRBJ2-7,CASMTGRYEQYF,TGCGCCAGCATGACAGGAAGGTACGAGCAGTACTTC
TRBD1,NA,TRBV19,TRBJ1-5,CASSTETGTGQPQHF,TGTGCCAGTAGTACTGAGACAGGGACAGGACAGCCCCAGCATTTT
NA,NA,TRBV7-2,TRBJ2-7,CASSRTSTAIYEQYF,TGTGCCAGCAGCAGAACTAGCACGGCCATTTACGAGCAGTACTTC
TRBD1,NA,TRBV10-3,TRBJ2-1,CATSTLQGAGYNEQFF,TGTGCCACTTCGACCTTACAGGGGGCGGGTTACAATGAGCAGTTCTTC
TRBD1,NA,TRBV7-8,TRBJ1-6,CASSFGQGGSPLHF,TGTGCCAGCAGCTTCGGACAGGGTGGCTCACCCCTCCACTTT
NA,NA,TRBV30,TRBJ1-6,CAWGASGDSPLHF,TGTGCCTGGGGCGCGAGCGGCGATTCACCCCTCCACTTT
NA,NA,TRBV9,TRBJ1-3,CASSGGVDISGNTIYF,TGTGCCAGCAGCGGGGGGGTCGATATTTCTGGAAACACCATATATTTT
NA,NA,TRBV3-1/TRBV3-2,TRBJ1-5,CASSQDVGPRQPQHF,TGTGCCAGCAGCCAAGACGTGGGGCCGAGGCAGCCCCAGCATTTT
TRBD2,once,TRBV5-1,TRBJ2-7,CASSLAGRGLATYEQYF,TGCGCCAGCAGCTTAGCGGGGCGGGGCTTGGCGACCTACGAGCAGTACTTC
NA,NA,TRBV3-1/TRBV3-2,TRBJ2-7,CASSQQQGLEQYF,TGTGCCAGCAGCCAACAACAGGGTCTCGAGCAGTACTTC
NA,NA,TRBV7-9,TRBJ2-7,CASAPGAYEQYF,TGTGCCAGCGCGCCAGGGGCCTACGAGCAGTACTTC
TRBD1,NA,TRBV6-5,TRBJ1-5,CASTVVTGPGHMHF,TGTGCCAGCACCGTGGTGACAGGGCCAGGCCATATGCATTTT
NA,NA,TRBV5-1,TRBJ1-3,CASSLEYRTSGNTIYF,TGCGCCAGCAGCTTGGAATACAGGACCTCTGGAAACACCATATATTTT
TRBD2,NA,TRBV6-6,TRBJ2-5,CASRVAGSKETQYF,TGTGCCAGCCGCGTAGCGGGGAGTAAAGAGACCCAGTACTTC
NA,few,TRBV6-2/TRBV6-3,TRBJ2-4,CASSTWTVLPGAKNIQYF,TGTGCCAGCAGTACGTGGACAGTCCTCCCAGGGGCTAAAAACATTCAGTACTTC
NA,NA,TRBV27,TRBJ2-6,CASSGGTAGANVLTF,TGTGCCAGCAGTGGCGGGACAGCTGGGGCCAACGTCCTGACTTTC
TRBD2,NA,TRBV28,TRBJ2-1,CASSLGKAGGDSEQFF,TGTGCCAGCAGTTTGGGGAAAGCGGGAGGAGATAGTGAGCAGTTCTTC
NA,once,TRBV2,TRBJ1-4,CASRFRGDRLFF,TGTGCCAGCAGATTCAGGGGAGACAGACTGTTTTTT